This T cell receptor beta chain was documented in a study of Graves' ophthalmopathy and Graves' hyperthyroidism. CDR3 regions of TCR beta were amplified from RNA transcripts. HTBI primers served in a first-round RT-PCR, which a second-round multiplex PCR followed. MiXCR was run by TCRdb on the multiplex PCR reads, yielding one entry per CDR3 protein. The repertoire holds just over 400,000 distinct CDR3 sequences, with around 21% as singletons. CDR1 and CDR2 from the germline V gene are SNHLY and FYNNEI. The V gene lost 11 bases and the J gene lost 0 bases, with 13 bases spanning the gap. The CDR3 sequence is 13 residues long.

The TCR originated in a young woman with stable Graves' hyperthyroidism. The V and J genes are TRBV2 and TRBJ2-5; no clear D. The sequencing sample was made of peripheral blood. The CDR3 sequence: CARRVPYQETQYF. CDR3 DNA: TGTGCCCGCCGGGTCCCCTACCAAGAGACCCAGTACTTC.